The TCR beta chain under discussion was sequenced for a study of post-analysis software for immune sequencing data. Study-level findings and limits: A significant reduction in normalized Chao1 diversity was observed in multiple sclerosis patients versus controls. Four or five TRBV segments were more frequent in patients than controls; TRBV5-6, TRBV5-1 and TRBV20-1 belonged to this group.

CDR1 MGHDK and CDR2 SYGVNS come from the germline V gene. The CDR3 extends over 14 amino acids. The V and J ends lost 10 bases and 5 bases, in that order; junction bases with no gene match: 11. This clonotype appeared a few times. Its cognate antigen is unknown. Each TCR beta cDNA library carried unique molecular identifiers. TCRdb reprocessed the PCR reads with MiXCR, giving one entry per CDR3 protein. The repertoire consists of 650,000 to 850,000 distinct CDR3 sequences, with approximately 57% occurring once and the leading ten covering roughly 4.4%. Sequences were obtained from blood. The chain has TRBV25-1 and TRBJ2-7, with 10 bases matching TRBD2. The receptor comes from a girl aged 10 to 17 with multiple sclerosis. CDR3 region: CATARAGGPDEQYF. As DNA, the CDR3 is TGTGCCACCGCAAGAGCGGGGGGGCCGGACGAGCAGTACTTC.